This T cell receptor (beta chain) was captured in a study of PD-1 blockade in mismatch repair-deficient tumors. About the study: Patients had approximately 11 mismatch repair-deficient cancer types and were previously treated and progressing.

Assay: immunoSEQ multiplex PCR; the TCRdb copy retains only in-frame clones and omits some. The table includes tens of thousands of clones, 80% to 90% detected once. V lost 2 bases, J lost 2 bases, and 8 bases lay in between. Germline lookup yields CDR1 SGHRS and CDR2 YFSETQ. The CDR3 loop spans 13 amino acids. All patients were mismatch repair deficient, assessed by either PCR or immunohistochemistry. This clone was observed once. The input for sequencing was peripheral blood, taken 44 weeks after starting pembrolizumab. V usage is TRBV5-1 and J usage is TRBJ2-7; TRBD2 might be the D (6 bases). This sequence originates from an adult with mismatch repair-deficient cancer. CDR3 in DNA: TGCGCCAGCAGCTTTGCGGGGACCTACGAGCAGTACTTC. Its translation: CASSFAGTYEQYF.